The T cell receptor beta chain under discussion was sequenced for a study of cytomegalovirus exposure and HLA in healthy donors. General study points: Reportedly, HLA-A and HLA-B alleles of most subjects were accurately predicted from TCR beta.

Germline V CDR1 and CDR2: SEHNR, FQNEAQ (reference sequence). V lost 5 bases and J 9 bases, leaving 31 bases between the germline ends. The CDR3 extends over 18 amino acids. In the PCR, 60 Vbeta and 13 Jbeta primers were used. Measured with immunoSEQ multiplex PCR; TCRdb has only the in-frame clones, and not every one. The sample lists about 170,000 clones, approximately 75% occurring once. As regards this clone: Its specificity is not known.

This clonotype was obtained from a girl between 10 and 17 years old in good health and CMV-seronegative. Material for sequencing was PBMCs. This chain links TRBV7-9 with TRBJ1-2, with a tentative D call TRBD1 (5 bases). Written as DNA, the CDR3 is TGTGCCAGCAGCCGAAGGGGCGCCGGGGCCCGGGAGGATCCAAGCTACACCTTC. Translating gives CASSRRGAGAREDPSYTF.